This is a list of T cell receptor beta chains from one sample in a study of T cells in Graves' hyperthyroidism and ophthalmopathy. TCRdb analysed the multiplex PCR reads with MiXCR anew, one entry per CDR3 protein. There are about 600,000 distinct CDR3 sequences in the sample; about a sixth occur only once, and 2.5% to 4% lies in the top ten. The sample comprised blood. These TCRs come from a woman in her 40s with Graves' ophthalmopathy. Both conserved end residues are part of each CDR3. D genes are given only for firm matches. Size values are once, few and many counts, or a class for expanded clones, and some rows have none.

cdr3_length	v_call	j_call	clone_size	d_call	cdr3_nt	cdr3_aa
15	TRBV7-2	TRBJ2-1	few	TRBD1	TGTGCCAGCAGCCAAGACAGGGGGGTGTACAATGAGCAGTTCTTC	CASSQDRGVYNEQFF
12	TRBV16	TRBJ1-2	many	NA	TGTGCCAGCAGCCAATCGAGACGTGGCTACACCTTC	CASSQSRRGYTF
15	TRBV28	TRBJ1-2	many	NA	TGTGCCAGCAGTTTTCGGGGCGCCGGGGGGTATGGCTACACCTTC	CASSFRGAGGYGYTF
16	TRBV7-9	TRBJ2-3	few	TRBD2	TGTGCCAGCAGCTTCTACGGACTAGCGGGGGGGTCTTGGGAGTATTTT	CASSFYGLAGGSWEYF
17	TRBV20-1	TRBJ2-3	many	TRBD2	TGCAGTGCTAGAGATTTCCAACTAGCGGGGGGGGCAGATACGCAGTATTTT	CSARDFQLAGGADTQYF
15	TRBV7-9	TRBJ2-5	few	NA	TGTGCCAGCAGCCCCCGTAGGGCTAGGGCAGAGACCCAGTACTTC	CASSPRRARAETQYF
16	TRBV5-1	TRBJ2-1	NA	NA	TGCGCCAGCAGCTTGGTTGACTACCGAGGTCCAGATGAGCAGTTCTTC	CASSLVDYRGPDEQFF
14	TRBV4-2	TRBJ1-2	many	NA	TGTGCCAGCAGCCAAGTGAATTTAATCGATGGCTACACCTTC	CASSQVNLIDGYTF
10	TRBV12-3/TRBV12-4	TRBJ2-7	NA	NA	TGTGCCGGGATCTCGGGGGAGCAGTACTTC	CAGISGEQYF
14	TRBV6-1	TRBJ1-6	NA	NA	TGTGCCAGCAGTGAGGTAACAGGACAGTTCCCCCTCCACTTT	CASSEVTGQFPLHF
14	TRBV30	TRBJ2-7	many	TRBD1	TGTGCCTGGAGTGTATTGGACAGGGACTCTCAGCAGTACTTC	CAWSVLDRDSQQYF
15	TRBV2	TRBJ1-5	many	NA	TGTGCCAGCATTCTAGGGGGGGGCGGAAATCAGCCCCAGCATTTT	CASILGGGGNQPQHF
16	TRBV7-2	TRBJ1-2	NA	TRBD1	TGTGCCAGCAGCTTGTCCCGGGACAGGGATAACTATGGCTACACCTTC	CASSLSRDRDNYGYTF
15	TRBV12-3/TRBV12-4	TRBJ1-5	many	NA	TGTGCCAGCAGTTCCCTAGGGGCAGGGAGGCAGCCCCAGCATTTT	CASSSLGAGRQPQHF
14	TRBV5-1	TRBJ2-5	NA	TRBD2	TGCGCCAGCACCAGCGGGGGGCACCAAGAGACCCAGTACTTC	CASTSGGHQETQYF
16	TRBV6-1	TRBJ2-1	NA	NA	TGTGCCAGCAGTCAGGTTGTTGGGAGTCGAAACAATGAGCAGTTCTTC	CASSQVVGSRNNEQFF
13	TRBV7-2	TRBJ1-1	many	NA	TGTGCCAGCAGCTTAGCGCTGGTCACTGAAGCTTTCTTT	CASSLALVTEAFF
15	TRBV15	TRBJ2-7	few	NA	TGTGCCACCAGCAGAGAAGGATCAGGGGCCTACGAGCAGTACTTC	CATSREGSGAYEQYF
13	TRBV12-3/TRBV12-4	TRBJ2-5	many	NA	TGTGCCAGCAGTTTCCAGGGTTGGGAGACCCAGTACTTC	CASSFQGWETQYF
16	TRBV5-1	TRBJ2-1	NA	TRBD1	TGCGCCAGCAGCTTGGGGGACAGCCTGGCCCACAATGAGCAGTTCTTC	CASSLGDSLAHNEQFF
13	TRBV6-1	TRBJ1-1	NA	NA	TGTGCCCCCGGCCCGGGGGCCAGCGATGAAGCTTTCTTT	CAPGPGASDEAFF
17	TRBV12-3/TRBV12-4	TRBJ2-1	many	NA	TGTGCCAGCAGTCCGGGGACATCGGGCTTCTCCTACAATGAGCAGTTCTTC	CASSPGTSGFSYNEQFF
16	TRBV6-2/TRBV6-3	TRBJ2-7	many	TRBD2	TGTGCCAGCAGTTACTCCCGGACTAGCGGGAGTTACGAGCAGTACTTC	CASSYSRTSGSYEQYF
17	TRBV5-1	TRBJ2-3	few	NA	TGCGCCAGCAGCCTACGACAGGCTCAGCTCCCCGCAGATACGCAGTATTTT	CASSLRQAQLPADTQYF
19	TRBV5-1	TRBJ2-1	NA	TRBD2	TGCGCCAGCAGCCCCTATCTGATTACAATGGGGGGGGTCAACAATGAGCAGTTCTTC	CASSPYLITMGGVNNEQFF
13	TRBV5-1	TRBJ1-1	many	NA	TGCGCCAGCAGCCGAAGGGTGGGCACTGAAGCTTTCTTT	CASSRRVGTEAFF
17	TRBV6-2/TRBV6-3	TRBJ1-5	NA	NA	TGTGCCAGCAAAACGGGGCAATGGGACAATGGCAATCAGCCCCAGCATTTT	CASKTGQWDNGNQPQHF
14	TRBV7-3	TRBJ2-3	many	NA	TGTGCCAGCAGCTTAAGGGAGAGGACAGATACGCAGTATTTT	CASSLRERTDTQYF
14	TRBV27	TRBJ2-1	many	TRBD1	TGTGCCAGCAGTTTGTGGGACAGAGACAATGAGCAGTTCTTC	CASSLWDRDNEQFF
15	TRBV18	TRBJ2-5	few	NA	TGTGCCAGCTCACCGGCCCCGGGTGCCCAAGAGACCCAGTACTTC	CASSPAPGAQETQYF
14	TRBV7-6	TRBJ2-5	NA	TRBD1	TGTGCCAGCAGCCGAGGACAGGGATCCGAGACCCAGTACTTC	CASSRGQGSETQYF
15	TRBV2	TRBJ2-7	many	TRBD1	TGTGCCAGCTCGGTTGCCGGGACAGGGATCTACGAGCAGTACTTC	CASSVAGTGIYEQYF
18	TRBV28	TRBJ2-3	NA	TRBD1	TGTGCCAGCAGTTCAACTCCGGGACAGGGGTTGAGCACAGATACGCAGTATTTT	CASSSTPGQGLSTDTQYF
15	TRBV25-1	TRBJ2-3	few	TRBD1	TGTGCCAGCAGTGGGGACAGGGGTAGCACAGATACGCAGTATTTT	CASSGDRGSTDTQYF
13	TRBV5-1	TRBJ1-2	few	NA	TGCGCCAGCAGCTTGGGGGAATCTGGTGGCTACACCTTC	CASSLGESGGYTF
13	TRBV2	TRBJ1-2	many	NA	TGTGCCAGCAGTGAAGCCCGGCTCCAGGGCTACACCTTC	CASSEARLQGYTF
17	TRBV5-1	TRBJ1-3	few	NA	TGCGCCAGCAGCGAGAGGACGGGGCTCGCGGCTGGAAACACCATATATTTT	CASSERTGLAAGNTIYF
13	TRBV30	TRBJ1-4	many	TRBD1	TGTGCCTGGAGTGACAGGGGGCCTGAAAAACTGTTTTTT	CAWSDRGPEKLFF
14	TRBV5-1	TRBJ1-1	many	TRBD1	TGCGCCAGCAGAACGCAGGGGGGTAACACTGAAGCTTTCTTT	CASRTQGGNTEAFF
15	TRBV29-1	TRBJ2-3	few	TRBD1	TGCAGCGTTAGATCCACAGGGGCTAGCACAGATACGCAGTATTTT	CSVRSTGASTDTQYF
16	TRBV5-4	TRBJ2-2	few	TRBD2	TGTGCCAGCAGCTTCCCGCTAGCGGGAGTTACCGGGGAGCTGTTTTTT	CASSFPLAGVTGELFF
11	TRBV6-6	TRBJ1-1	many	NA	TGTGCCAGCAGTTACCTGGGGGAAGCTTTCTTT	CASSYLGEAFF
12	TRBV2	TRBJ2-2	many	NA	TGTGCCAGCAAGGAGAACACCGGGGAGCTGTTTTTT	CASKENTGELFF
14	TRBV5-1	TRBJ2-6	few	TRBD2	TGCGCCAGCTGCGGGAGATGGGGGGCCAACGTCCTGACTTTC	CASCGRWGANVLTF
14	TRBV20-1	TRBJ1-2	NA	TRBD1	TGCAGTGCTTCACAGGGGGCGGAAAAGGATGGCTACACCTTC	CSASQGAEKDGYTF
13	TRBV29-1	TRBJ2-4	NA	NA	TGCAGCGTTGAGGGGGAGGTTAGAAACATTCAGTACTTC	CSVEGEVRNIQYF
15	TRBV5-6	TRBJ2-3	few	TRBD2	TGTGCCAGCAGCTTGGTTCGGGGGGTCACAGATACGCAGTATTTT	CASSLVRGVTDTQYF
14	TRBV5-1	TRBJ1-1	many	NA	TGCGCCAGCAGCCAGACAGGTGCGGTCACTGAAGCTTTCTTT	CASSQTGAVTEAFF
18	TRBV5-1	TRBJ2-7	few	TRBD2	TGCGCCAGCAGCTCGGGACTAGCGGGAGGTGCCTCCTACAACGAGCAGTACTTC	CASSSGLAGGASYNEQYF
15	TRBV19	TRBJ1-2	few	TRBD1	TGTGCCAGCCACTCCATTGCGGACAGGGCCTATGGCTACACCTTC	CASHSIADRAYGYTF
13	TRBV11-3	TRBJ2-1	NA	NA	TGTGCCAGCAGCCGCACAGGGAGCAATGAGCAGTTCTTC	CASSRTGSNEQFF
13	TRBV7-3	TRBJ2-5	many	TRBD2	TGTGCCAGCAGTCGCGGGGGGTCCGGGACCCAGTACTTC	CASSRGGSGTQYF
17	TRBV7-9	TRBJ2-5	few	TRBD2	TGTGCCAGCAGCTTAGTGAGTGGCGGGAGGGCCCCAGAGACCCAGTACTTC	CASSLVSGGRAPETQYF
13	TRBV6-1	TRBJ1-5	many	NA	TGTGCCAGCAGTGAACAAGGGGATCAGCCCCAGCATTTT	CASSEQGDQPQHF
15	TRBV7-9	TRBJ1-2	NA	TRBD1	TGTGCCAGCAGCCCCGACAGGGGAGGGCTCTATGGCTACACCTTC	CASSPDRGGLYGYTF
16	TRBV2	TRBJ2-2	few	NA	TGTGCCAGCAAATTGGCAGAAAGGTTGAACACCGGGGAGCTGTTTTTT	CASKLAERLNTGELFF
14	TRBV5-1	TRBJ2-2	NA	TRBD1	TGCGCCAGCCGACAGGGATCGGGCACCGGGGAGCTGTTTTTT	CASRQGSGTGELFF
15	TRBV12-3/TRBV12-4	TRBJ1-4	many	TRBD1	TGTGCCAGCAGATCCTCCGGGACAGGGGGTGAAAAACTGTTTTTT	CASRSSGTGGEKLFF
16	TRBV5-5	TRBJ1-2	many	TRBD1	TGTGCCAGCAGCCTTGGACAGGGGGCGCCGGACTATGGCTACACCTTC	CASSLGQGAPDYGYTF